The clone carrying this TCR beta chain was detected only a few times. Its antigen is still unknown. Preparation of the TCRbeta library was carried out with unique molecular identifiers. TCRdb reprocessed the PCR reads via MiXCR and lists one record per CDR3 protein. The sample records approximately 980,000 distinct CDR3 sequences, roughly 29% being singletons. CDR3 length equals 14 residues. Trimming cost V 2 bases and J 6 bases, with 14 bases left between them. Germline lookup yields CDR1 SGHRS and CDR2 YFSETQ. The data were obtained in a study of T-cell reconstitution after alpha-beta-depleted transplantation in children. General study findings and limits: Surviving thymic progenitors and recipient T cells were the source of high TCRbeta diversity at day 60 in some patients.

The origin of this receptor is a boy under three years old who had a stem cell transplant for SCID, so the T cells may come from the graft donor. The V call is TRBV5-1, the J call TRBJ1-1; unclear D gene. Sequenced material: PBMCs, mostly from graft donor cells, taken 360 days after TCRalphabeta/CD19-depleted stem cell transplant. The CDR3 nucleotides read TGCGCCAGCAGCTTCCAAAAGGGTGTCGCTGAAGCTTTCTTT. Translating it yields CASSFQKGVAEAFF.